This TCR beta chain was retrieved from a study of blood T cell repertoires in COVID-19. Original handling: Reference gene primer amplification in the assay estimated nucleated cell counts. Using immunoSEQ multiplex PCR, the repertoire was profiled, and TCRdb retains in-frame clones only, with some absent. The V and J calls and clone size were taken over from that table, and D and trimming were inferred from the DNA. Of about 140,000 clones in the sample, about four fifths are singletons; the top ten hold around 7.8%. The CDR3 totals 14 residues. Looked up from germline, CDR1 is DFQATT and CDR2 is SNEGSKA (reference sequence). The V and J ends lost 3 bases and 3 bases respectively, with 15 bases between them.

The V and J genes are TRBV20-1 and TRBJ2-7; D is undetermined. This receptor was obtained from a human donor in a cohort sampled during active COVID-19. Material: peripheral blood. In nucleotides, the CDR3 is TGCAGTGCTAGTGGGCGAGGCAGCATCTACGAGCAGTACTTC. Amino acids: CSASGRGSIYEQYF.